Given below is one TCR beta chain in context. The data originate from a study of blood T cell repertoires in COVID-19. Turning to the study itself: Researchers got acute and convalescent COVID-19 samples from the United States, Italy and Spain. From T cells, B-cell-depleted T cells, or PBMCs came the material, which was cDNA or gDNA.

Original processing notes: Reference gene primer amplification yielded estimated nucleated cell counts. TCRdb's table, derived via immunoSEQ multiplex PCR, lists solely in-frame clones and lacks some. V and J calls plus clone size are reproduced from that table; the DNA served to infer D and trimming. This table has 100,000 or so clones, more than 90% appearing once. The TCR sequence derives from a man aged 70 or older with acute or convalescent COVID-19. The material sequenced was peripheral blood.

This chain's CDR3 is CASSYGRSWSNTEAFF. CDR3 nucleotides: TGTGCCAGCAGCTACGGTAGGTCTTGGAGTAACACTGAAGCTTTCTTT. The chain uses TRBV7-9 and TRBJ1-1, with D uncertain. V was shortened by 4 bases and J by 2 bases, with 17 bases between the two germline ends. The CDR3 runs to 16 residues. Germline loops: CDR1 SEHNR, CDR2 FQNEAQ (reference sequence).